Reported below is one T cell receptor (beta chain). This clone has just a few counts. Its antigen remains unidentified. Nothing much larger sits one base from this clone, and base qualities are not available. This record belongs to a study of shared clonotypes between healthy human individuals (dated by TCRdb to 2020 to 2021). For context, the study as a whole: The cohort included three men and two women between 18 and 49 years of age. For each donor, CD4 naive and CD4 memory were each run on three plates, CD8 naive on two plates, and CD8 memory on one plate. To estimate repertoire size and how much clonotype sharing occurs between individuals, the study deeply sequenced the blood TCR repertoires of about 5 healthy adults. To increase sequencing depth and limit assay-specific biases, different laboratories used diverse techniques to prepare libraries and sequence TCR repertoires. Between about 0.9 and 10 billion PBMCs per donor were obtained by leukapheresis.

Here is what the overall study found, with its caveats: Sampling was restricted to blood, and TCR repertoires in tissue are likely to differ from TCR repertoires in blood. Compared with non-shared clonotypes, clonotypes shared by all four sorted-subset donors had higher generation probabilities. The genetic and exposure-history diversity represented was limited by the small number of donors. About 4.5% of naive CD4, 3% to 4% of naive CD8, approximately 2.2% of memory CD4, and over 0.35% of memory CD8 clonotypes were shared across a few donors. Based on pairwise subsampling, the degree of clonotype sharing among donors was expected to be affected by sequencing depth. Estimated clonotype richness was generally larger for naive than for memory subsets. Even with the large sequencing depth, rarefaction of the sorted-subset datasets indicated that sequencing was incomplete.

Using the deep immunoSEQ assay, TCR CDR3 regions were amplified from genomic DNA by multiplex PCR. Extracted genomic DNA from each cell subset was spread evenly across all wells of several immunoSEQ 96-well plates, with each plate serving as a replicate. For sorted subsets, about 200 ng genomic DNA, equal to about 30,000 T cell genomes, was loaded into each replicate PCR. The purified libraries were quantified using a Qubit 3.0 fluorometer, sized with a Bioanalyzer 2100, and then quantified again using the KAPA Library Quantification kit. Every immunoSEQ 96-well plate was sequenced on a separate single-read 150-cycle Illumina NextSeq 550 flow cell. The paper's processing steps were these. The immunoSEQ output contained only junctional sequences without quality scores, so filtering could not match that applied to full-length reads. Sequences were annotated with PyIR, a Python wrapper for IgBLAST v1.9, and V/J genes and CDR3 were assigned using IMGT germline references. Reads were filtered out if the reads had weak V/J assignments (E-value above 1e-6), no CDR3, stop codons, out-of-frame junctions, or ambiguous translated residues. V3J clonotypes were defined by identical inferred V gene, J gene, and CDR3 amino acid sequence. The percentage overlap between two repertoires was calculated by dividing the number of shared unique clonotypes by the size of the smaller repertoire. RTK rarefaction, the Chao1 estimator, and Recon v2.1 estimates of unobserved clonotypes were used to assess repertoire richness. OLGA was used to compute generation probabilities for all TCRbeta clonotypes that the gDNA method yielded from several donors. The source is immuneACCESS, and TCRdb retained only in-frame sequences with V and J called. Part of the clones is not carried over; for the studies checked, unresolved V genes explain less than half of this, and the remainder is unexplained. That table furnishes V, J and clone size, whereas the DNA furnished D and trimming. In this sample the table shows under 1,100,000 clones, about 70% of which occur a single time. The top ten clonotypes cover around 1.4% of the sample.

The CDR3 spans 14 residues, from the cysteine through the phenylalanine. CDR3 DNA only is kept here, 42 bases in frame from base 1. According to the germline V gene, CDR1 reads ENHRY and CDR2 reads SYGVKD. V gives up 4 bases and J gives up 4 bases, and the segment between their germline ends measures 13 bases. The donors were healthy, HIV-negative adults with no recently reported acute infections or vaccinations. All donors were Caucasian adults living in Nashville, Tennessee, USA. CD4+ T cells were enriched through magnetic negative selection, after which naive cells were positively selected on CD45RA and the remaining negative fraction served as the memory subset. After blood collection by leukapheresis, PBMCs were isolated using Ficoll-Histopaque density gradient centrifugation and then cryopreserved in the vapor phase of liquid nitrogen. Analytical flow cytometry was used to check the purity and quantity of each magnetically sorted T cell population. Genomic DNA was isolated from each sorted fraction and quantified by UV absorbance on a Nanodrop 2000c.

The chain employs TRBV10-3 and TRBJ1-2; D gene: possibly TRBD1, on 6 matching bases. The clonotype originates from a young man in good health. The sequenced sample consisted of memory CD4+ T cells sorted from blood. Taken with the paper, the label for cell subset or site translates to: CD45RA-negative fraction. The CDR3 protein: CAISGTDVGYGYTF. The DNA sequence is as follows: TGTGCCATCAGTGGGACAGATGTGGGCTATGGCTACACCTTC.